The 25 T cell receptor beta chains presented below share a single source sample, sequenced in a study of cytomegalovirus exposure and HLA in healthy donors. Use of 60 Vbeta and 13 Jbeta primers characterized the PCR. Data came from immunoSEQ multiplex PCR; TCRdb stores just in-frame clones and leaves some out. The data contain around 150,000 clones, 8.9% of them singletons. Source material: PBMCs. Receptors were obtained from a woman between 35 and 50 years old in good health and CMV-seropositive.

This rearrangement joins TRBV7-9 to TRBJ2-7, with TRBD1 as a possible D gene (5 bases). This CDR3 is 12 amino acids long. Germline V CDR1 and CDR2: SEHNR, FQNEAQ (reference sequence). V lost 3 bases and J lost 3, with 6 bases in between. The CDR3 DNA is TGTGCCAGCAGCTTTCAGGGCTACGAGCAGTACTTC. Its protein product is CASSFQGYEQYF.

The table lists this clone with a few counts. The rearrangement links TRBV6-6 to TRBJ2-5, with 11 bases identical to TRBD2. The CDR3 length is 14 residues. The trim removed 6 bases at V and 4 bases at J, leaving 4 bases unmatched. Germline V gene lookup returns CDR1 MNHNY and CDR2 SVGAGI (reference sequence). This chain's CDR3 is CASSHLAGGETQYF. CDR3 in DNA: TGTGCCAGCAGCCACCTAGCGGGGGGAGAGACCCAGTACTTC.

This clone has more than one count but fewer than ten. This chain uses TRBV6-5 with TRBJ1-6, with D possibly TRBD1 on 6 matching bases. Germline V gene sequence: CDR1 MNHEY, CDR2 SVGAGI. Trimming left V 2 bases short and J 12 bases short, with 14 bases between. The CDR3 is made up of 14 amino acids. CDR3: CASSYGQGSRPLHF. CDR3 nucleotide sequence: TGTGCCAGCAGTTACGGGCAGGGGTCCCGACCCCTCCACTTT.

This clone was detected a few times. The V gene is TRBV10-3, the J gene TRBJ1-3; the D is unclear. V lost 7 bases and J 0 bases, leaving 7 bases between the germline ends. The length of the CDR3 is 13 residues. Germline values: CDR1 ENHRY, CDR2 SYGVKD. CDR3 nucleotides: TGTGCCATCAAGGAGAGCTCTGGAAACACCATATATTTT. Encoded protein: CAIKESSGNTIYF.

Only a few counts were recorded for this clone. The V gene is TRBV10-3, the J gene TRBJ2-2; 13 bases are shared with TRBD2. CDR1 is ENHRY and CDR2 is SYGVKD in the germline V gene. This CDR3 has 18 amino acids. With V trimmed by 5 bases and J by 0 bases, 6 bases remained unmatched. The CDR3 loop is CAISPTSGGRANTGELFF. CDR3 bases: TGTGCCATCAGTCCGACTAGCGGGGGGCGTGCGAACACCGGGGAGCTGTTTTTT.

This clone was counted a few times. The CDR3 coding sequence is TGCGCCAGCAGCTGGGGACAGGTTACTGGGGCCAACGTCCTGACTTTC. Amino acids: CASSWGQVTGANVLTF. The V call is TRBV5-1, the J call TRBJ2-6; 8 bases agree with TRBD1. V shed 3 bases and J 2 bases; nucleotides not matched to a gene: 4. The CDR3 has 16 amino acids. Germline CDR1 and CDR2: SGHRS and YFSETQ.

The rearrangement uses TRBV15 and TRBJ1-2, with D unclear. The CDR3 is 13 residues long. Germline V gene lookup returns CDR1 LNHNV and CDR2 YYDKDF (reference sequence). V dropped 1 base and J dropped 4 bases, with 7 bases sitting between them. DNA for the CDR3: TGTGCCACCAGCAGAGCGGTCGGCTATGGCTACACCTTC. Residues: CATSRAVGYGYTF.

A remark on this clone: Within the sample, other DNA sequences also encode this same CDR3. The chain couples TRBV15 to TRBJ2-6; 7 nucleotides align to TRBD2. Trimming cost V 5 bases and J 1 base; bases outside gene matches: 8. Looked up from germline, CDR1 is LNHNV and CDR2 is YYDKDF (reference sequence). The CDR3 is 17 amino acids. The DNA for the CDR3 is TGTGCCACCAGCCCACCTCGGGGGGATTCTGGGGCCAACGTCCTGACTTTC. Amino acid sequence: CATSPPRGDSGANVLTF.

This chain links TRBV19 with TRBJ1-2; D gene uncertain. This CDR3 contains 13 residues. Germline CDR1 reads LNHDA; CDR2 reads SQIVND (reference sequence). With 6 bases removed from V and 8 bases from J, the gap between germline ends came to 16 bases. The CDR3 coding sequence is TGTGCCAGTAGCCCCCTGGCAGGATGGGGCTACACCTTC. Translated: CASSPLAGWGYTF.

This clone has more than one count but fewer than ten. This chain's CDR3 is CASSPTGGGTGELFF. The CDR3 bases are TGTGCCAGCAGCCCGACAGGGGGCGGGACCGGGGAGCTGTTTTTT. This sequence joins TRBV6-6 and TRBJ2-2; 10 nucleotides align to TRBD1. V gave up 6 bases and J gave up 5 bases; unmatched junction bases: 6. The CDR3 loop spans 15 amino acids. In germline, CDR1 is MNHNY, CDR2 SVGAGI (reference sequence).

The V gene is TRBV10-3, the J gene TRBJ1-6; weak D call: TRBD1 (6 bases). CDR3 length equals 14 residues. Trimming shortened V by 5 bases and J by 10 bases, and 15 bases separated the two germline ends. Germline loops: CDR1 ENHRY, CDR2 SYGVKD. CDR3 in DNA: TGTGCCATCAGTCCCGGGACATTGTCCTCACCCCTCCACTTT. This gives the protein CAISPGTLSSPLHF.

This chain uses TRBV9 with TRBJ2-7; 11 nucleotides align to TRBD2. This CDR3 comprises 17 residues. CDR1 SGDLS and CDR2 YYNGEE come from the germline V gene. V lost 6 bases and J lost 0; bases outside the gene matches: 11. The CDR3 region is CASKNPPSGGPSYEQYF. CDR3 in DNA: TGTGCCAGCAAGAACCCCCCTAGCGGGGGGCCCTCCTACGAGCAGTACTTC.

The chain uses TRBV4-1 and TRBJ2-5, with 12 bases aligning to TRBD2. V shed 1 base and J 1 base; nucleotides not matched to a gene: 1. Germline CDR1 is MGHRA and CDR2 is YSYEKL. The CDR3 covers 16 residues. CDR3 nucleotides: TGCGCCAGCAGCCAAGTGACTAGCGGGGGCCAAGAGACCCAGTACTTC. Translation: CASSQVTSGGQETQYF.

This chain joins TRBV27 and TRBJ2-2; no reliable D call. CDR3 length: 12 residues. The germline V and J ends were trimmed by 5 bases and 1 base, with 2 bases remaining between them. Germline V gene data show CDR1 as MNHEY and CDR2 as SMNVEV (reference sequence). In nucleotides, the CDR3 is TGTGCCAGCAGTCTGAACACCGGGGAGCTGTTTTTT. Residues: CASSLNTGELFF.

The gene calls are TRBV10-3 and TRBJ2-1; 9 nucleotides line up with TRBD1. The CDR3 runs 13 residues. CDR1 and CDR2 (germline): ENHRY, SYGVKD. V trimming: 8 bases; J trimming: 7 bases; junction bases outside the gene matches: 6. CDR3 DNA: TGTGCCATCGCACAGGGGGCTCGTAATGAGCAGTTCTTC. This sequence encodes CAIAQGARNEQFF.

This clone was observed a few times. This chain connects TRBV10-2 to TRBJ2-2, with 7 nucleotides matching TRBD1. V shed 7 bases and J 4 bases; nucleotides not matched to a gene: 0. There are 12 residues in the CDR3. Germline V gene sequence: CDR1 WSHSY, CDR2 SAAADI. The CDR3 reads CASTGGTGELFF. CDR3 DNA sequence: TGCGCCAGCACAGGGGGCACCGGGGAGCTGTTTTTT.

This clone was detected only a few times. The genes are TRBV18 and TRBJ1-2; D gene unclear. This CDR3 is 14 amino acids long. With 3 bases removed from V and 0 bases from J, the gap between germline ends came to 8 bases. The germline V gene encodes CDR1 KGHSH and CDR2 LQKENI. CDR3 in DNA: TGTGCCAGCTCACCCCCACAGTCTAACTATGGCTACACCTTC. Translation: CASSPPQSNYGYTF.

The table lists this clone with a few counts. The chain links TRBV18 to TRBJ1-2; the match to TRBD1 covers 8 bases. The CDR3 spans 15 residues. CDR1 and CDR2 (germline): KGHSH, LQKENI. The junction had 5 bases not matched to a gene; V was cut back by 1 base and J by 4 bases. The chain's CDR3 is CASSPLGQEAYGYTF. CDR3 bases: TGTGCCAGCTCACCACTGGGACAGGAGGCCTATGGCTACACCTTC.

The genes are TRBV6-5 and TRBJ1-2, with D uncertain. Germline values: CDR1 MNHEY, CDR2 SVGAGI. The ends were cut back, 2 bases at V and 4 bases at J, with 8 bases in the middle. The CDR3 spans 13 residues. The DNA for the CDR3 is TGTGCCAGCAGTTACAGGGCGGGCTATGGCTACACCTTC. Residues: CASSYRAGYGYTF.

The V and J genes are TRBV7-3 and TRBJ2-5, with a possible D match to TRBD1 (6 bases). CDR1 is SGHTA and CDR2 is FQGTGA in the germline V gene. The V end was cut by 4 bases, the J end by 5 bases, with 17 bases between. This CDR3 comprises 15 residues. CDR3 region: CASSSLGQPGETQYF. CDR3 nucleotides: TGTGCCAGCAGCTCATTAGGACAGCCTGGGGAGACCCAGTACTTC.

The genes are TRBV6-4 and TRBJ2-1, with 14 bases lining up with TRBD2. CDR1 is MRHNA and CDR2 is SNTAGT in the germline V gene. The trim removed 4 bases at V and 9 bases at J, leaving 5 bases unmatched. The CDR3 length is 15 residues. The CDR3 sequence: CASSGLAGGPGEQFF. CDR3 nucleotides: TGTGCCAGCAGTGGACTAGCGGGGGGGCCAGGTGAGCAGTTCTTC.

The chain employs TRBV6-1 and TRBJ1-4; TRBD1 agrees at 7 bases. Germline-derived CDR1 and CDR2 are MNHNS and SASEGT. V lost 4 bases, J lost 4 bases, and 6 bases stayed unmatched. The CDR3 is 15 residues long. The CDR3 region has the DNA TGTGCCAGCAGTGTACCGGGACAGCTTAATGAAAAACTGTTTTTT. Translation: CASSVPGQLNEKLFF.

The chain couples TRBV7-9 to TRBJ1-2, with 10 bases matching TRBD1. Germline trimming cut 3 bases from V and 13 bases from J; bases unmatched to any gene: 5. In germline, CDR1 is SEHNR, CDR2 FQNEAQ (reference sequence). This CDR3 is built from 12 residues. CDR3 bases: TGTGCCAGCAGCTTTGGGACAGGGGATATCACCTTC. It codes for CASSFGTGDITF.

The rearrangement joins TRBV7-2 to TRBJ2-7; weak D call: TRBD1 (5 bases). CDR3 size: 14 residues. With 3 bases removed from V and 4 bases from J, the gap between germline ends came to 13 bases. Germline V gene lookup returns CDR1 SGHTA and CDR2 FQGNSA. CDR3 sequence reads: CASSLGGALYEQYF. The CDR3 DNA is TGTGCCAGCAGCTTGGGTGGGGCCCTATACGAGCAGTACTTC.

The rearrangement joins TRBV6-1 to TRBJ1-1, with TRBD1 as a possible D gene (6 bases). This CDR3 has 14 residues. Germline CDR1 MNHNS, CDR2 SASEGT. The V end lost 5 bases, the J end lost 1 base, and 11 bases lay between the germline ends. The CDR3 DNA follows: TGTGCCAGCAGTCCGGGACACACGAACACTGAAGCTTTCTTT. Its protein product is CASSPGHTNTEAFF.